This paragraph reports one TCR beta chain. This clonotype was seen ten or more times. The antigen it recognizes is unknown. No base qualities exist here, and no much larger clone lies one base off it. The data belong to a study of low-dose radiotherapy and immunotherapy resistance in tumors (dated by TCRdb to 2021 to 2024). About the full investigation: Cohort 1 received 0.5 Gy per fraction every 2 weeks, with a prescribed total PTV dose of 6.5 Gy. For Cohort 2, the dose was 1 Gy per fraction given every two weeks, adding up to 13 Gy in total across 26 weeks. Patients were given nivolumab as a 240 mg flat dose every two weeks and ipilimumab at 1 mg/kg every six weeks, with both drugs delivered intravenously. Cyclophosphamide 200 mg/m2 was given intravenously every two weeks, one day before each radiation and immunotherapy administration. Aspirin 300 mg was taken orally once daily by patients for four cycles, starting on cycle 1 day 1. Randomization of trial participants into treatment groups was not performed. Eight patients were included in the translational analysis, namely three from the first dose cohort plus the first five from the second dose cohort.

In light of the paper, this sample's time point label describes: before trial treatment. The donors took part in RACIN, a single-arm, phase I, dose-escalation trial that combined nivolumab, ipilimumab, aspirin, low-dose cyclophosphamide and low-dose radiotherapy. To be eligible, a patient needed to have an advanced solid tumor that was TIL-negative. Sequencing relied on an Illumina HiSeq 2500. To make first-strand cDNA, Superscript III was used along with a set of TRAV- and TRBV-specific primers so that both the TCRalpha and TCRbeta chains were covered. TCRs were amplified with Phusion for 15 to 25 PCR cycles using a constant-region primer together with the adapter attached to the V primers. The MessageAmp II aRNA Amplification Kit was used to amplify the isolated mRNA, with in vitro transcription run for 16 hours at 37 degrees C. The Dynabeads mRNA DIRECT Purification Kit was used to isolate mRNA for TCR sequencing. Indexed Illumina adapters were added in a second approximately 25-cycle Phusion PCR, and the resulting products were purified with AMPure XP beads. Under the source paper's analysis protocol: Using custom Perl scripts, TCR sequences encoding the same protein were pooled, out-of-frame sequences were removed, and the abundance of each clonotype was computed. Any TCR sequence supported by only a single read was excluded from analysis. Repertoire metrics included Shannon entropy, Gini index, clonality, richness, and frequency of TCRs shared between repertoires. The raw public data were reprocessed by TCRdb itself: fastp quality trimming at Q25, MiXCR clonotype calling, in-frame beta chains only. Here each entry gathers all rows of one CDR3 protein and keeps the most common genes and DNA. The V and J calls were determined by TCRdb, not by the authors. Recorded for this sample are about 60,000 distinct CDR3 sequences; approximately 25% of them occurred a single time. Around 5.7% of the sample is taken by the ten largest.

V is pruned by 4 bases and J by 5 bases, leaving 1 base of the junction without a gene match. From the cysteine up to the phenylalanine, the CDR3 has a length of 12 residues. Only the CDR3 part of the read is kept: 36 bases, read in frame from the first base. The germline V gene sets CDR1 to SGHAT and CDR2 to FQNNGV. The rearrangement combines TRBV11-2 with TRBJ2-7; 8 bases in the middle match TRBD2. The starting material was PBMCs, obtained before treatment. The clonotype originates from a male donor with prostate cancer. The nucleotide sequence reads TGTGCCAGCAGCTGGCGGGGGGACGAGCAGTACTTC. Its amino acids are CASSWRGDEQYF.